These 8 T cell receptor beta chains share one sample of origin, sequenced in a study of OX40 agonist ivuxolimab in advanced cancers. The data were produced by immunoSEQ multiplex PCR, yet TCRdb's version contains in-frame clones alone and is incomplete. The sample yields tens of thousands of clones, over 65% seen once. This material consisted of CD4+ or CD8+ T cells sorted from blood, taken in a trial of the OX40 agonist ivuxolimab. The receptors shown here come from an adult with an advanced solid tumor such as melanoma, head and neck, liver or kidney cancer.

This chain uses TRBV5-1 with TRBJ1-6, with a weak D call TRBD1 (5 bases). CDR3 size: 14 residues. Germline V CDR1 and CDR2: SGHRS, YFSETQ. Between the trimmed V and J ends, which lost 0 bases and 8 bases, there was a span of 9 bases. This CDR3 reads CASSLGQQHSPLHF. In nucleotides, the CDR3 is TGCGCCAGCAGCTTGGGACAGCAACATTCACCCCTCCACTTT.

The chain employs TRBV18 and TRBJ1-2; unclear D gene. Germline V gene sequence: CDR1 KGHSH, CDR2 LQKENI. There are 14 residues in the CDR3. Trimming shortened V by 0 bases and J by 8 bases, and 13 bases separated the two germline ends. This chain's CDR3 is CASSPPGGLPGYTF. Written as DNA, the CDR3 is TGTGCCAGCTCACCACCGGGTGGCCTACCCGGCTACACCTTC. Full variable domain (missing parts from reference TRBV18 and TRBJ1-2): NAGVMQNPRHLVRRRGQEARLRCSPMKGHSHVYWYRQLPEEGLKFMVYLQKENIIDESGMPKERFSAEFPKEGPSILRIQQVVRGDSAAYFCASSPPGGLPGYTFGSGTRLTVV.

The chain carries TRBV29-1 and TRBJ1-2; tentatively, D is TRBD1 (6 bases). Germline CDR1 is SQVTM and CDR2 is ANQGSEA. The CDR3 totals 18 residues. Trimming removed 6 bases at V and 0 bases at J, with 26 bases between. CDR3 sequence: CSVDLSGGLGFTNYGYTF. CDR3 DNA: TGCAGCGTGGACCTCAGCGGGGGCCTGGGCTTTACTAACTATGGCTACACCTTC.

This chain joins TRBV7-9 and TRBJ1-4; no clear D gene. The CDR3 loop spans 13 amino acids. Germline CDR1 is SEHNR and CDR2 is FQNEAQ (reference sequence). V lost 5 bases to trimming and J lost 8 bases, with 12 bases between them. The CDR3 DNA is TGTGCCAGCAGCCAAAACGAGAGGGAAAAACTGTTTTTT. Translated, it gives CASSQNEREKLFF. Full variable domain (rest looked up from reference TRBV7-9 and TRBJ1-4): DTGVSQNPRHKITKRGQNVTFRCDPISEHNRLYWYRQTLGQGPEFLTYFQNEAQLEKSRLLSDRFSAERPKGSFSTLEIQRTEQGDSAMYLCASSQNEREKLFFGSGTQLSVL.

This chain links TRBV29-1 with TRBJ2-7, with 11 bases aligning to TRBD2. V lost 4 bases, J lost 0 bases, and 5 bases stayed unmatched. Germline V gene data show CDR1 as SQVTM and CDR2 as ANQGSEA. This CDR3 region has 15 residues. CDR3 sequence: CSVGGLAGSSYEQYF. In DNA, the CDR3 is TGCAGCGTTGGAGGACTAGCGGGCTCCTCCTACGAGCAGTACTTC.

The chain employs TRBV11-2 and TRBJ1-6, with D maybe TRBD1 (6 bases). CDR1 and CDR2 from the germline V gene are SGHAT and FQNNGV. The CDR3 runs to 15 residues. The germline V and J ends were trimmed by 2 bases and 8 bases, with 13 bases remaining between them. The CDR3 region has the DNA TGTGCCAGCAGCTTACAGGGGTCCGCTTATTCACCCCTCCACTTT. Translating it yields CASSLQGSAYSPLHF.

The genes are TRBV7-9 and TRBJ2-5; 9 bases are shared with TRBD1. The CDR3 has 15 amino acids. Germline V gives CDR1 SEHNR, CDR2 FQNEAQ (reference sequence). V lost 3 bases and J lost 5; bases outside the gene matches: 7. The CDR3 sequence: CASSLMGTGRETQYF. In nucleotides, the CDR3 is TGTGCCAGCAGCTTGATGGGGACAGGGAGGGAGACCCAGTACTTC.

This sequence joins TRBV7-2 and TRBJ2-5, with a tentative D call TRBD2 (5 bases). V lost 5 bases and J 2 bases, leaving 15 bases between the germline ends. CDR3 length equals 15 residues. CDR1 is SGHTA and CDR2 is FQGNSA in the germline V gene. DNA of the CDR3: TGTGCCAGCAGCCGACAAAGGACTCTGCAAGAGACCCAGTACTTC. The encoded protein is CASSRQRTLQETQYF.